The next 32 T cell receptor beta chains were all read from a single sample in a study of T cells in Graves' hyperthyroidism and ophthalmopathy. Authors of the study amplified TCR beta CDR3 regions from RNA transcripts. The TCR CDR3 first-round RT-PCR relied on the HTBI primer set. One entry per CDR3 protein results from TCRdb running MiXCR on the multiplex PCR reads. The data show around 700,000 distinct CDR3 sequences, under 20% seen once. Material for sequencing was blood. These receptors came from a woman in her fifties or sixties with Graves' hyperthyroidism that later progressed to Graves' ophthalmopathy.

This clonotype was detected a few times. The chain employs TRBV7-9 and TRBJ1-2, with a weak D call TRBD1 (6 bases). Trimming cost V 5 bases and J 2 bases, with 15 bases left between them. Germline CDR1 SEHNR, CDR2 FQNEAQ (reference sequence). The CDR3 length is 15 residues. DNA of the CDR3: TGTGCCAGCAGCATATACAGGGACGCGAACTATGGCTACACCTTC. Its protein is CASSIYRDANYGYTF.

This clonotype was counted only a few times. V and J are TRBV6-1 and TRBJ1-2; no firm D call. Germline loops: CDR1 MNHNS, CDR2 SASEGT. The CDR3 runs to 13 residues. The V end lost 1 base, the J end lost 4 bases, and 7 bases lay between the germline ends. CDR3 in DNA: TGTGCCAGCAGTGAAGGGGAAACCTATGGCTACACCTTC. Translated: CASSEGETYGYTF.

The rearrangement links TRBV4-2 to TRBJ1-1, with TRBD1 identical over 8 bases. The germline V gene has CDR1 LGHNA and CDR2 YNFKEQ. This CDR3 region has 15 residues. V was pared by 3 bases and J by 4 bases, with 7 bases of the junction left unmatched. The DNA for the CDR3 is TGTGCCAGCAGCCAGATCCGTGACAGGGGCACTGAAGCTTTCTTT. This gives the protein CASSQIRDRGTEAFF.

As concerns this clonotype: One junction end disagrees with the germline gene, perhaps due to a read error. The chain employs TRBV5-1 and TRBJ2-1; D unclear. CDR1 and CDR2 from the germline V gene are SGHRS and YFSETQ. The CDR3 is 14 amino acids. CDR3 coding DNA: TGCACCAGCAGCTTATCGGGCCAATACAATGAGCAGTTCTTC. Protein sequence: CTSSLSGQYNEQFF.

This clonotype was counted many times. The V gene is TRBV5-1, the J gene TRBJ1-1; D gene uncertain. This CDR3 is built from 13 residues. The V end was cut by 6 bases, the J end by 0 bases, with 9 bases between. CDR1 and CDR2 (germline): SGHRS, YFSETQ. In nucleotides, the CDR3 is TGCGCCAGCACCAAGGGATTGAACACTGAAGCTTTCTTT. Encoded protein: CASTKGLNTEAFF.

This clonotype was detected many times. V usage is TRBV30 and J usage is TRBJ1-1; D is uncertain. CDR1 GTSNPN and CDR2 SVGIG come from the germline V gene (reference sequence). The length of the CDR3 is 12 residues. Trimming cost V 2 bases and J 1 base, with 5 bases left between them. CDR3 residues: CAWSWGNTEAFF. The CDR3 region has the DNA TGTGCCTGGAGTTGGGGGAACACTGAAGCTTTCTTT.

This rearrangement joins TRBV7-9 to TRBJ1-1; no clear D. The CDR3 contains 14 residues. Germline lookup yields CDR1 SEHNR and CDR2 FQNEAQ (reference sequence). V lost 1 base, J lost 7 bases, and 13 bases lay in between. In DNA, the CDR3 is TGTGCCAGCAGCTTAGTGATAAGGAGTGTTGAAGCTTTCTTT. Its protein product is CASSLVIRSVEAFF.

This clonotype was detected only a few times. The rearrangement joins TRBV6-5 to TRBJ1-2; maybe TRBD1 (5 bases). CDR3 length: 15 residues. Trimming took 0 bases from V and 6 from J, leaving 14 bases between them. CDR1 MNHEY and CDR2 SVGAGI come from the germline V gene. The DNA of the CDR3 is TGTGCCAGCAGTTACTCGAGGCGGCAGGGAGATGGCTACACCTTC. Its translation: CASSYSRRQGDGYTF.

Concerning this clonotype itself: A junction end diverges from the germline sequence, so it may reflect a read error. CDR3 nucleotide sequence: TGTGCCAGCAGCCAAGACCGAGGTGGTATTAACTATGGCGACACCTTC. Translation gives CASSQDRGGINYGDTF. V gene TRBV14 combines with J gene TRBJ1-2; D unresolved. The CDR3 sequence is 16 residues long. Germline values: CDR1 SGHDN, CDR2 FVKESK. Variable domain in full (rest from reference TRBV14 and TRBJ1-2): EAGVTQFPSHSVIEKGQTVTLRCDPISGHDNLYWYRRVMGKEIKFLLHFVKESKQDESGMPNNRFLAERTGGTYSTLKVQPAELEDSGVYFCASSQDRGGINYGDTFGSGTRLTVV.

This clonotype was recorded many times. The chain is built from TRBV20-1 and TRBJ1-1; D is perhaps TRBD1 (6 bases). Germline assignment: CDR1 DFQATT and CDR2 SNEGSKA (reference sequence). This CDR3 contains 13 residues. Trimming took off 4 bases at V and 0 bases at J, with 9 bases between the two ends. CDR3 DNA sequence: TGCAGTGCTACCGGGACACTGAACACTGAAGCTTTCTTT. Translating it yields CSATGTLNTEAFF.

Details on this clonotype: A much more abundant neighbour one base away suggests this may be a read error. The chain carries TRBV27 and TRBJ1-1; tentative D call: TRBD1 (5 bases). V gave up 8 bases and J gave up 9 bases, with 16 bases separating them. CDR3 length: 12 amino acids. Germline CDR1 and CDR2: MNHEY and SMNVEV (reference sequence). CDR3 sequence: CASGAGGIQAFF. The CDR3 DNA is TGTGCCAGCGGGGCGGGCGGCATCCAAGCTTTCTTT.

The chain recombines TRBV5-1 with TRBJ2-1, with D perhaps matching TRBD2 (6 bases). Germline assignment: CDR1 SGHRS and CDR2 YFSETQ. The CDR3 has 14 amino acids. Deletions cut 4 bases from V and 6 bases from J, with 14 bases between. Here the CDR3 DNA reads TGCGCCAGCAGCGCCATTGGACTATTCAATGAGCAGTTCTTC. This translates into CASSAIGLFNEQFF.

V and J are TRBV2 and TRBJ1-3; D ambiguous. The CDR3 extends over 15 amino acids. Trimming stripped 6 bases from V and 0 bases from J, with 12 bases between. CDR1 is SNHLY and CDR2 is FYNNEI in the germline V gene. This CDR3 is CASSLMAASGNTIYF. In DNA, the CDR3 is TGTGCCAGCAGCTTGATGGCGGCCTCTGGAAACACCATATATTTT.

This clonotype was observed many times. V and J are TRBV30 and TRBJ1-2, with D possibly TRBD1 on 5 matching bases. The length of the CDR3 is 13 residues. Trimming shortened V by 4 bases and J by 4 bases, and 13 bases separated the two germline ends. From germline, CDR1 is GTSNPN and CDR2 SVGIG (reference sequence). CDR3 nucleotide sequence: TGTGCCTGGAAGGGCCAGGGCCCCTATGGCTACACCTTC. Translating gives CAWKGQGPYGYTF.

The table lists this clonotype with a few counts. This sequence joins TRBV20-1 and TRBJ2-7; D gene ambiguous. The CDR3 runs 13 residues. Trimming stripped 6 bases from V and 1 base from J, with 13 bases between. CDR1 and CDR2 from the germline V gene are DFQATT and SNEGSKA (reference sequence). CDR3 sequence (DNA): TGCAGTGCAGAAGGAGACCGATCCTACGAGCAGTACTTC. This gives the protein CSAEGDRSYEQYF.

With regard to this clonotype: The conserved final phenylalanine or tryptophan is absent from the CDR3, which likely points to a read error. The V call is TRBV10-3, the J call TRBJ2-5, with 11 bases aligning to TRBD1. The germline CDR1 and CDR2 sequences are ENHRY and SYGVKD. V lost 2 bases and J lost 5; bases outside the gene matches: 1. The CDR3 extends over 14 amino acids. CDR3 DNA: TGTGCCATCAGTGAGGGGGACAGGGGGGAGACCCAGTACCTC. It translates to CAISEGDRGETQYL.

This clonotype was recorded many times. The chain employs TRBV13 and TRBJ2-2, with D uncertain. The CDR3 is 12 residues long. Trimming took 4 bases from V and 7 from J, leaving 7 bases between them. CDR1 and CDR2 from the germline V gene are PRHDT and FYEKMQ (reference sequence). DNA for the CDR3: TGTGCCAGCAGCTCAAGACTCGGGGAGCTGTTTTTT. Translated, it gives CASSSRLGELFF. Full variable domain (remainder filled in from reference TRBV13 and TRBJ2-2): AAGVIQSPRHLIKEKRETATLKCYPIPRHDTVYWYQQGPGQDPQFLISFYEKMQSDKGSIPDRFSAQQFSDYHSELNMSSLELGDSALYFCASSSRLGELFFGEGSRLTVL.

V and J are TRBV6-1 and TRBJ1-3; D call uncertain. This CDR3 has 14 amino acids. Per germline, CDR1 MNHNS and CDR2 SASEGT. V was trimmed by 5 bases and J by 0 bases, leaving 8 bases between them. CDR3 bases: TGTGCCAGCAGTTCCGAAGTCTCTGGAAACACCATATATTTT. Protein product: CASSSEVSGNTIYF.

This clonotype was observed a handful of times. The rearrangement links TRBV9 to TRBJ1-1, with unresolved D. Deletions cut 4 bases from V and 11 bases from J, with 15 bases between. Germline V gives CDR1 SGDLS, CDR2 YYNGEE. This CDR3 has 12 amino acids. The CDR3 reads CASSPLKPRAFF. In DNA, the CDR3 is TGTGCCAGCAGCCCCCTCAAACCCAGGGCTTTCTTT.

This clonotype was detected ten times or more. This chain joins TRBV10-3 and TRBJ2-5; weak D call: TRBD1 (6 bases). V lost 7 bases to trimming and J lost 5 bases, with 14 bases between them. The CDR3 length is 13 residues. The germline V gene encodes CDR1 ENHRY and CDR2 SYGVKD. This chain's CDR3 is CAIKGDSMETQYF. The DNA of the CDR3 is TGTGCCATCAAGGGGGATTCTATGGAGACCCAGTACTTC.

This clonotype was counted between two and nine times. This chain connects TRBV20-1 to TRBJ2-3; 7 bases agree with TRBD1. The V segment lost 2 bases and the J segment 0 bases; nucleotides outside the gene matches: 11. Germline values: CDR1 DFQATT, CDR2 SNEGSKA (reference sequence). The CDR3 spans 17 residues. Here the CDR3 DNA reads TGCAGTGCTAGACCCGGGACAGCTCAGACTAGCACAGATACGCAGTATTTT. Its translation is CSARPGTAQTSTDTQYF.

The sample holds many counts of this clonotype. The genes are TRBV18 and TRBJ1-4; no definite D call. V dropped 1 base and J dropped 3 bases, with 18 bases sitting between them. The CDR3 has 18 amino acids. Germline values: CDR1 KGHSH, CDR2 LQKENI. CDR3 in DNA: TGTGCCAGCTCACCACGAGCAGCTTCAGGCTCAGCTAATGAAAAACTGTTTTTT. Translation: CASSPRAASGSANEKLFF.

This clonotype was seen a handful of times. V is TRBV2 and J is TRBJ2-2; 7 nucleotides line up with TRBD1. Germline V gene lookup returns CDR1 SNHLY and CDR2 FYNNEI. This CDR3 is 15 amino acids long. Unmatched junction bases numbered 4, after V lost 6 bases and J lost 0 bases. The CDR3 spells CASRVTGSNTGELFF. The CDR3 nucleotides read TGTGCCAGCAGAGTGACAGGGTCGAACACCGGGGAGCTGTTTTTT. Together with reference TRBV2 and TRBJ2-2, the CDR3 gives the full variable domain: EPEVTQTPSHQVTQMGQEVILRCVPISNHLYFYWYRQILGQKVEFLVSFYNNEISEKSEIFDDQFSVERPDGSNFTLKIRSTKLEDSAMYFCASRVTGSNTGELFFGEGSRLTVL.

This clonotype was observed at least ten times. The V and J genes are TRBV12-3 or TRBV12-4 and TRBJ2-7; 7 bases match TRBD2. CDR3 size: 15 residues. After removal of 6 bases from V and 2 bases from J, the junction contained 10 bases not matched to a gene. CDR3 in amino acids: CASSPGRGITYEQYF. The CDR3 DNA is TGTGCCAGCAGCCCCGGGCGGGGGATCACCTACGAGCAGTACTTC.

This clonotype has a handful of counts. The chain carries TRBV7-6 and TRBJ1-3; D remains unclear. Germline CDR1 is SGHVS and CDR2 is FNYEAQ. Between the trimmed V and J ends, which lost 5 bases and 3 bases, there was a span of 17 bases. There are 16 residues in the CDR3. The CDR3 reads CASSLPPWQDGNTIYF. CDR3 DNA sequence: TGTGCCAGCAGCCTCCCTCCCTGGCAGGATGGAAACACCATATATTTT.

This chain connects TRBV6-2 or TRBV6-3 to TRBJ2-1; the D call may be TRBD1 or TRBD2 (5 bases each). V lost 9 bases, J lost 0 bases, and 12 bases lay in between. There are 14 residues in the CDR3. Per germline, CDR1 MNHEY and CDR2 SVGEGT. For the CDR3, the DNA is TGTGCCAGTACCGGGACCTTCTCCTACAATGAGCAGTTCTTC. It yields the protein CASTGTFSYNEQFF.

This clonotype was recorded many times. The rearrangement uses TRBV11-3 and TRBJ2-1, with D possibly being TRBD2 (6 bases). The CDR3 is made up of 16 amino acids. V lost 5 bases to trimming and J lost 0 bases, with 14 bases between them. Germline assignment: CDR1 SGHNT and CDR2 YENEEA. CDR3 DNA: TGTGCCAGCAGCCCCTCCTTAGCGGTCTCCTACAATGAGCAGTTCTTC. Amino acids: CASSPSLAVSYNEQFF.

At least ten counts were recorded for this clonotype. This rearrangement joins TRBV3-1 to TRBJ2-1; 10 bases align to TRBD1. Looked up from germline, CDR1 is LGHDT and CDR2 is YNNKEL (reference sequence). Trimming cost V 5 bases and J 9 bases; bases outside gene matches: 4. This CDR3 spans 13 amino acids. CDR3 nucleotides: TGTGCCAGCAGCATGACAGGGGGCCGTGAGCAGTTCTTC. This encodes CASSMTGGREQFF.

The chain couples TRBV27 to TRBJ2-2; 7 bases line up with TRBD2. CDR1 and CDR2 (germline): MNHEY, SMNVEV (reference sequence). This CDR3 has 15 residues. Unmatched junction bases numbered 7, after V lost 4 bases and J lost 5 bases. The CDR3 sequence: CASSWVAGLTGELFF. The CDR3 bases are TGTGCCAGCAGTTGGGTAGCGGGTCTAACCGGGGAGCTGTTTTTT.

This clonotype appeared a single time. The chain uses TRBV3-1 and TRBJ2-1, with 8 bases that match TRBD2. The CDR3 runs 15 residues. The V segment lost 4 bases and the J segment 8 bases; nucleotides outside the gene matches: 10. Germline V gene lookup returns CDR1 LGHDT and CDR2 YNNKEL (reference sequence). As DNA, the CDR3 is TGTGCCAGCAGCCTGTATTCGGGGGGGCACCATGAGCAGTTCTTC. It specifies CASSLYSGGHHEQFF.

This clonotype was detected only a few times. V usage is TRBV5-1 and J usage is TRBJ1-3; 9 nucleotides align to TRBD1. The CDR3 totals 15 residues. Trimming removed 1 base from V and 4 bases from J; junction bases left unmatched: 3. Per the germline V gene, CDR1 is SGHRS and CDR2 is YFSETQ. CDR3 amino acids: CASSLRTGDGNTIYF. CDR3 bases: TGCGCCAGCAGCTTGAGGACAGGGGACGGAAACACCATATATTTT.

This chain joins TRBV30 and TRBJ2-1; D tentatively reads TRBD1 or TRBD2 (6 bases each). The CDR3 covers 15 residues. V was clipped by 2 bases and J by 3 bases, with 14 bases between them. Per the germline V gene, CDR1 is GTSNPN and CDR2 is SVGIG (reference sequence). DNA of the CDR3: TGTGCCTGGAGTCCAACGGGGGCCCGCTACAATGAGCAGTTCTTC. Protein sequence: CAWSPTGARYNEQFF.